The source of this T cell receptor (beta chain) is a study of blood T cell repertoires in COVID-19. Study-wide background: Spain, Italy and the United States supplied samples that represented acute and convalescent COVID-19. The cDNA or gDNA used as material had been derived from T cells, B-cell-depleted T cells, or PBMCs.

Deletions cut 3 bases from V and 5 bases from J, with 11 bases between. This CDR3 comprises 13 residues. The germline V gene has CDR1 SGHAT and CDR2 FQNNGV. Authors' methods: Estimates of nucleated cell counts were drawn from the amplification of reference gene primers. Clones were read by immunoSEQ multiplex PCR, and TCRdb kept only the in-frame ones, dropping some. V and J calls plus clone size are reproduced from that table; the DNA served to infer D and trimming. In the table there are 30,000 to 35,000 clones, roughly 84% of which are singletons. The receptor was derived from a man between 60 and 70 years old with active COVID-19. The material sequenced was peripheral blood. V is TRBV11-2 and J is TRBJ2-7, with a weak D call TRBD1 (6 bases). CDR3 sequence (DNA): TGTGCCAGCAGCTTTGGACAGAGAGACGAGCAGTACTTC. It yields the protein CASSFGQRDEQYF.